One sample yielded the 20 T cell receptor beta chains listed below, sequenced in a study of breast tumors, draining lymph nodes, adjacent tissues. Samples came from axillary lymph nodes draining the breast cancer. TCRdb re-called the multiplex PCR reads with MiXCR, one entry per CDR3 protein. This sample has roughly 120,000 distinct CDR3 sequences, with 15% to 20% found just once. Sequenced material: axillary lymph node tissue. The receptors here all came from a female donor with breast cancer. Some clones in this sample may be carry-over from other donors' samples.

This clonotype was recorded many times. The chain is built from TRBV5-1 and TRBJ2-1, with 16 bases matching TRBD2. With V trimmed by 4 bases and J by 6 bases, 7 bases remained unmatched. CDR1 SGHRS and CDR2 YFSETQ come from the germline V gene. The CDR3 covers 17 residues. CDR3 residues: CASSQGLAGGLGNEQFF. Written as DNA, the CDR3 is TGCGCCAGCAGCCAGGGACTAGCGGGGGGGCTCGGCAATGAGCAGTTCTTC.

A remark on this clonotype: This may come from a read error, since a much larger clone is one base off. V usage is TRBV4-2 and J usage is TRBJ2-3; 14 nucleotides line up with TRBD2. Germline V gene lookup returns CDR1 LGHNA and CDR2 YNFKEQ. V trimming: 4 bases; J trimming: 6 bases; junction bases outside the gene matches: 12. The CDR3 consists of 18 residues. CDR3 sequence reads: CASSLTSGGVIYSDTQYF. The CDR3 coding sequence is TGTGCCAGCAGCCTGACTAGCGGGGGGGTTATTTATTCGGATACGCAGTATTTT.

V and J are TRBV18 and TRBJ1-1; perhaps TRBD1 as D (5 bases). Trimming removed 8 bases from V and 1 base from J, with 11 bases in between. Per the germline V gene, CDR1 is KGHSH and CDR2 is LQKENI. The CDR3 loop spans 13 amino acids. The CDR3 sequence is CASDRGQNTEAFF. CDR3 DNA: TGTGCCAGCGATAGGGGCCAGAACACTGAAGCTTTCTTT.

The rearrangement joins TRBV28 to TRBJ1-5; no reliable D call. The CDR3 loop spans 14 amino acids. Trimming shortened V by 1 base and J by 7 bases, and 11 bases separated the two germline ends. Germline loops: CDR1 MDHEN, CDR2 SYDVKM. Here the CDR3 reads CASSLLQGEQPQHF. In nucleotides, the CDR3 is TGTGCCAGCAGTTTATTGCAAGGAGAACAGCCCCAGCATTTT.

This clonotype was seen ten or more times. This chain uses TRBV10-3 with TRBJ2-7, with a tentative D call TRBD1 (6 bases). The CDR3 has 13 amino acids. The ends were cut back, 8 bases at V and 4 bases at J, with 15 bases in the middle. The V gene's germline CDR1 is ENHRY and CDR2 SYGVKD. CDR3 loop: CAISSSGQYEQYF. CDR3 DNA sequence: TGTGCCATCTCTTCCTCCGGACAGTACGAGCAGTACTTC.

For this clonotype: A read error may explain this, as a much larger clone is one base away. This chain uses TRBV11-3 with TRBJ2-7; 7 nucleotides align to TRBD1. This CDR3 is built from 16 residues. The germline gives CDR1 SGHNT, CDR2 YENEEA. CDR3 amino acids: CPSSPHPGQVLKEQYF. CDR3 DNA sequence: TGTCCCAGCAGCCCCCACCCCGGACAGGTCTTAAAAGAGCAGTACTTC.

This clonotype was counted ten times or more. The chain recombines TRBV7-3 with TRBJ2-5, with no clear D. The CDR3 length is 17 residues. Trimming took 7 bases from V and 4 from J, leaving 25 bases between them. Per germline, CDR1 SGHTA and CDR2 FQGTGA. The CDR3 spells CASTRNSVVGIGETQYF. As DNA, the CDR3 is TGTGCCAGCACGCGTAACTCGGTCGTGGGGATCGGAGAGACCCAGTACTTC.

This clonotype was seen many times. This chain joins TRBV5-1 and TRBJ2-5; 7 positions match TRBD1. There are 16 residues in the CDR3. Per germline, CDR1 SGHRS and CDR2 YFSETQ. V shed 5 bases and J 3 bases; nucleotides not matched to a gene: 13. The CDR3 DNA sequence: TGCGCCAGCAGATCCGGGACAGCTTTCTTCAAAGAGACCCAGTACTTC. This sequence encodes CASRSGTAFFKETQYF.

In the case of this clonotype: This may be a read error: a much more frequent sequence differs by one nucleotide. This rearrangement joins TRBV19 to TRBJ2-7; D not certain. Trimming took 3 bases from V and 5 from J, leaving 5 bases between them. From germline, CDR1 is LNHDA and CDR2 SQIVND (reference sequence). The CDR3 totals 11 residues. CDR3 DNA sequence: TGTGCCAGTAGTATGTACCACGAGCAGTACTTC. Its translation: CASSMYHEQYF.

As to this clonotype: A much larger clonotype is one base distant, so this may be a read error. This chain links TRBV2 with TRBJ1-5; D is undetermined. Germline V gene lookup returns CDR1 SNHLY and CDR2 FYNNEI. This CDR3 has 13 amino acids. The CDR3, as DNA: TGTGCCAGCAGTGGATCTTACAACCAGCTCCAGCATTTT. Protein sequence: CASSGSYNQLQHF.

This clonotype has a handful of counts. This rearrangement joins TRBV30 to TRBJ2-4, with 7 bases identical to TRBD1. J was trimmed by 0 bases and V by 5 bases; bases with no gene match: 4. The germline V gene encodes CDR1 GTSNPN and CDR2 SVGIG (reference sequence). The CDR3 loop spans 14 amino acids. The CDR3 loop is CAWARQGAKNIQYF. The CDR3 nucleotides read TGTGCCTGGGCGCGACAGGGAGCCAAAAACATTCAGTACTTC.

In this sample, this clonotype turned up many times. The genes are TRBV7-9 and TRBJ1-2; TRBD1 matches 10 bases. Looked up from germline, CDR1 is SEHNR and CDR2 is FQNEAQ (reference sequence). Trimming removed 0 bases from V and 12 bases from J; junction bases left unmatched: 7. This CDR3 has 14 residues. The CDR3 DNA reads TGTGCCAGCAGCTTAGCAGGACAGGGGGGAATCGACACCTTC. This translates into CASSLAGQGGIDTF.

This clonotype came up many times. This chain connects TRBV7-9 to TRBJ2-5, with D perhaps given as TRBD1 or TRBD2 (5 bases each). With 0 bases removed from V and 7 bases from J, the gap between germline ends came to 12 bases. Germline lookup yields CDR1 SEHNR and CDR2 FQNEAQ (reference sequence). The CDR3 length is 14 residues. The CDR3 nucleotides are TGTGCCAGCAGCTTAGCAGGGACGGCGCGGACCCAGTACTTC. Its protein is CASSLAGTARTQYF.

This clonotype was found many times. The chain carries TRBV5-1 and TRBJ2-7; weak D call: TRBD1 (5 bases). This CDR3 is 13 amino acids long. V gave up 0 bases and J gave up 4 bases, with 8 bases separating them. Germline values: CDR1 SGHRS, CDR2 YFSETQ. CDR3 sequence: CASSLDGHYEQYF. The DNA of the CDR3 is TGCGCCAGCAGCTTGGATGGACATTACGAGCAGTACTTC. The full variable domain, completed using reference TRBV5-1 and TRBJ2-7, is KAGVTQTPRYLIKTRGQQVTLSCSPISGHRSVSWYQQTPGQGLQFLFEYFSETQRNKGNFPGRFSGRQFSNSRSEMNVSTLELGDSALYLCASSLDGHYEQYFGPGTRLTVT.

Ten or more counts support this clonotype. The chain uses TRBV20-1 and TRBJ2-2, with no clear D. With 3 bases removed from V and 3 bases from J, the gap between germline ends came to 2 bases. The CDR3 totals 11 residues. The germline V gene encodes CDR1 DFQATT and CDR2 SNEGSKA (reference sequence). In DNA form, the CDR3 reads TGCAGTGCTAGGGACACCGGGGAGCTGTTTTTT. Translating gives CSARDTGELFF.

In its sample, this clonotype was seen many times. J is TRBJ2-3 and V is TRBV7-3; TRBD1 matches at 9 bases. The V and J ends lost 0 bases and 6 bases, in that order; junction bases with no gene match: 4. The CDR3 is 15 residues long. Germline V gene data show CDR1 as SGHTA and CDR2 as FQGTGA. The CDR3: CASSLTGQGGDTQYF. CDR3 sequence (DNA): TGTGCCAGCAGCTTAACGGGACAGGGAGGGGATACGCAGTATTTT.

Note on this clonotype: A much bigger clone sits one base away, suggesting this may be a read error. The CDR3 DNA follows: TGTACCAGCAGCTTGTACCTTCTCAGCTACGAGCAGTACTTC. This codes for CTSSLYLLSYEQYF. The V gene is TRBV5-6, the J gene TRBJ2-7; no firm D call. CDR3 length: 14 residues. CDR1 is SGHDT and CDR2 is YYEEEE in the germline V gene.

This clonotype has at least ten counts. CDR3 sequence reads: CAASSGSGQETQYF. The DNA for the CDR3 is TGCGCCGCGAGCAGCGGGAGCGGTCAAGAGACCCAGTACTTC. The genes are TRBV10-2 and TRBJ2-5, with 8 bases fitting TRBD2. The germline V gene has CDR1 WSHSY and CDR2 SAAADI. J gave up 2 bases and V 11 bases, and 10 bases lay outside the gene matches. The CDR3 covers 14 residues.

This clonotype has a count of ten or more. V gene TRBV18 combines with J gene TRBJ2-3; a possible D gene is TRBD2 (6 bases). Germline CDR1 KGHSH, CDR2 LQKENI. The V gene lost 1 base and the J gene lost 5 bases, with 7 bases spanning the gap. The CDR3 is made up of 13 amino acids. The CDR3 loop is CASSPRAGDTQYF. The DNA for the CDR3 is TGTGCCAGCTCACCACGAGCGGGAGATACGCAGTATTTT. Full variable domain (remainder filled in from reference TRBV18 and TRBJ2-3): NAGVMQNPRHLVRRRGQEARLRCSPMKGHSHVYWYRQLPEEGLKFMVYLQKENIIDESGMPKERFSAEFPKEGPSILRIQQVVRGDSAAYFCASSPRAGDTQYFGPGTRLTVL.

This clonotype was seen ten or more times. This sequence joins TRBV19 and TRBJ2-1, with D possibly TRBD1 on 7 matching bases. The V end lost 8 bases, the J end lost 5 bases, and 16 bases lay between the germline ends. Germline-derived CDR1 and CDR2 are LNHDA and SQIVND (reference sequence). The CDR3 extends over 14 amino acids. The CDR3 is CASSNSGGNNEQFF. The CDR3 DNA reads TGTGCCAGTTCCAACTCAGGGGGGAACAATGAGCAGTTCTTC. Supplemented by reference TRBV19 and TRBJ2-1, the full variable domain reads DGGITQSPKYLFRKEGQNVTLSCEQNLNHDAMYWYRQDPGQGLRLIYYSQIVNDFQKGDIAEGYSVSREKKESFPLTVTSAQKNPTAFYLCASSNSGGNNEQFFGPGTRLTVL.